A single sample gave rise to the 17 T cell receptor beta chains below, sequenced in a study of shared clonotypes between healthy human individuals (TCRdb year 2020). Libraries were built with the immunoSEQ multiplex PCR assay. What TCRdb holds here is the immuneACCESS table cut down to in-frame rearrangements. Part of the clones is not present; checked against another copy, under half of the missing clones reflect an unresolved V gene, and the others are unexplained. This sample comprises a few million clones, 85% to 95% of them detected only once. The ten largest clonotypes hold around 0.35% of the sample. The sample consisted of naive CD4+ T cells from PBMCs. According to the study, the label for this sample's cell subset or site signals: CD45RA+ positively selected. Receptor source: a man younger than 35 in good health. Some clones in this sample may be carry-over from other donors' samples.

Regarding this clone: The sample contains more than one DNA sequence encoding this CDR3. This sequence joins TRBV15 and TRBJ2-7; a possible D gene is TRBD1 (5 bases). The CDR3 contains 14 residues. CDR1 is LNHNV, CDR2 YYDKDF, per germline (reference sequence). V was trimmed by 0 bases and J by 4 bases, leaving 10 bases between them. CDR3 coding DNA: TGTGCCACCAGCAGAGAAGGTTCAGGGTACGAGCAGTACTTC. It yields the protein CATSREGSGYEQYF. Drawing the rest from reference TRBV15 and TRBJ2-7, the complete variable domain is DAMVIQNPRYQVTQFGKPVTLSCSQTLNHNVMYWYQQKSSQAPKLLFHYYDKDFNNEADTPDNFQSRRPNTSFCFLDIRSPGLGDTAMYLCATSREGSGYEQYFGPGTRLTVT.

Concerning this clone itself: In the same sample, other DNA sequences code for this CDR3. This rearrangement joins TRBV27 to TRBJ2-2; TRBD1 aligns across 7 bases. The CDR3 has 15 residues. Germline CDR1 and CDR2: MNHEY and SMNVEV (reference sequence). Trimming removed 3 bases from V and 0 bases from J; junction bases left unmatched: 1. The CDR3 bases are TGTGCCAGCAGTTTTGACAGGGCGAACACCGGGGAGCTGTTTTTT. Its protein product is CASSFDRANTGELFF.

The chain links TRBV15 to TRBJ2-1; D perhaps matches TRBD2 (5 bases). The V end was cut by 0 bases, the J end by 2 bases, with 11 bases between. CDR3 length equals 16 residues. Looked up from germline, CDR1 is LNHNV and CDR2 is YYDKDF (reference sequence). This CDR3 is CATSRDIATTYNEQFF. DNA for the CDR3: TGTGCCACCAGCAGAGATATAGCGACTACCTACAATGAGCAGTTCTTC.

CDR3 sequence: CASRTFKGSNYGYTF. The CDR3 DNA sequence: TGTGCCAGCAGGACATTTAAGGGGTCTAACTATGGCTACACCTTC. The rearrangement uses TRBV5-6 and TRBJ1-2; TRBD1 might be the D (5 bases). V dropped 5 bases and J dropped 0 bases, with 14 bases sitting between them. This CDR3 is built from 15 residues. Germline CDR1 reads SGHDT; CDR2 reads YYEEEE.

CDR3 coding DNA: TGTGCCAGCAGTTCGCCAGCGGGAGCGGGCACAGATACGCAGTATTTT. Amino acids: CASSSPAGAGTDTQYF. The chain combines TRBV28 with TRBJ2-3; 8 bases fit TRBD2. The CDR3 is 16 amino acids. J gave up 1 base and V 4 bases, and 7 bases lay outside the gene matches. Germline values: CDR1 MDHEN, CDR2 SYDVKM.

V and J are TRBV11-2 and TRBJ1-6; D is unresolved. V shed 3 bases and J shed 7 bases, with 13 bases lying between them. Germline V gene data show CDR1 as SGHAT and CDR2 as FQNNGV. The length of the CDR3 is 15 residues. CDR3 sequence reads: CASSFAGIGNSPLHF. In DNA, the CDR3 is TGTGCCAGCAGCTTTGCGGGGATCGGGAATTCACCCCTCCACTTT.

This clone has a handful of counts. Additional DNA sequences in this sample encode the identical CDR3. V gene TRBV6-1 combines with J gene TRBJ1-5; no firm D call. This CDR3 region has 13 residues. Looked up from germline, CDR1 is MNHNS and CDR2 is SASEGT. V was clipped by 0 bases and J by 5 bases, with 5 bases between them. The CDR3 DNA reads TGTGCCAGCAGTGAAGCGACCTATCAGCCCCAGCATTTT. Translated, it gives CASSEATYQPQHF.

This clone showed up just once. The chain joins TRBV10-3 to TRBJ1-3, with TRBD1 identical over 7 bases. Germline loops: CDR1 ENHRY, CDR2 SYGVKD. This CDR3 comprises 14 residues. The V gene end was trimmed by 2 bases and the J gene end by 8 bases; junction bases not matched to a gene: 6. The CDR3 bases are TGTGCCATCAGTGAGACAGGGGTTGGTGACACCATATATTTT. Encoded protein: CAISETGVGDTIYF.

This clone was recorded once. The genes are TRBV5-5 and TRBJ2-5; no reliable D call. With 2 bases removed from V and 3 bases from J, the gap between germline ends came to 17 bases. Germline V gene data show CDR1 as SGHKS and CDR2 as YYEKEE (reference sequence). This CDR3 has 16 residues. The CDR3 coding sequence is TGTGCCAGCAGCTTTAGGTCAGTCGGCGGTAAAGAGACCCAGTACTTC. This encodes CASSFRSVGGKETQYF.

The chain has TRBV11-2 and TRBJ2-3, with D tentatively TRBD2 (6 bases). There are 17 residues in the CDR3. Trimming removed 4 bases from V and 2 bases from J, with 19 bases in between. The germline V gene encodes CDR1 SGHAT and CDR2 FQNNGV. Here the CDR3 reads CASSSPGGGPYTDTQYF. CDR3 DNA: TGTGCCAGCAGCTCCCCCGGTGGAGGGCCTTACACAGATACGCAGTATTTT.

The CDR3 DNA sequence: TGTGCCAGCAGTCCCGTTCCGGATCTGGCCGGGGAGCTGTTTTTT. Translated: CASSPVPDLAGELFF. The chain combines TRBV6-5 with TRBJ2-2; D call uncertain. Germline V gives CDR1 MNHEY, CDR2 SVGAGI. This CDR3 region has 15 residues. The V end lost 5 bases, the J end lost 6 bases, and 16 bases lay between the germline ends.

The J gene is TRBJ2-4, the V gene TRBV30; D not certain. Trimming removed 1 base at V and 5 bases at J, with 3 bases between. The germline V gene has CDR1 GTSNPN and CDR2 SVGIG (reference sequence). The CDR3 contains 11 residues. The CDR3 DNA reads TGTGCCTGGAGTGGCGAAAACATTCAGTACTTC. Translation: CAWSGENIQYF.

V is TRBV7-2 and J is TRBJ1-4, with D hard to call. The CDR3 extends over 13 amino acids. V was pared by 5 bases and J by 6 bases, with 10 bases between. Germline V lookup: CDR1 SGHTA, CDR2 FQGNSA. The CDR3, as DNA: TGTGCCAGCAGCCCTACCCGTGATGAAAAACTGTTTTTT. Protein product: CASSPTRDEKLFF.

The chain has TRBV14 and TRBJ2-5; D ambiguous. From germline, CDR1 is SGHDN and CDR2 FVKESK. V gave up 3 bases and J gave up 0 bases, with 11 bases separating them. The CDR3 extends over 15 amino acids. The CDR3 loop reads CASSHTAWYQETQYF. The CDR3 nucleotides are TGTGCCAGCAGCCACACAGCCTGGTACCAAGAGACCCAGTACTTC.

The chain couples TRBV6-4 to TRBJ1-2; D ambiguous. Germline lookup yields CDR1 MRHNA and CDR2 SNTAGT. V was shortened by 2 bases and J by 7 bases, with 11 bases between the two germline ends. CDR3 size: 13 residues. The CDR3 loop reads CASSDGWSAGYTF. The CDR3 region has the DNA TGTGCCAGCAGTGACGGGTGGTCGGCTGGCTACACCTTC.

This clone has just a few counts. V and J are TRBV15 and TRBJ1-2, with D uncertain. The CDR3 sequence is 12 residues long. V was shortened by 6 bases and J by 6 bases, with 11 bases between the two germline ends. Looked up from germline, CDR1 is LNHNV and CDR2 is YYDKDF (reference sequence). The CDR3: CATSPGRHGYTF. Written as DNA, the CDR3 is TGTGCCACCAGTCCAGGCCGGCATGGCTACACCTTC.

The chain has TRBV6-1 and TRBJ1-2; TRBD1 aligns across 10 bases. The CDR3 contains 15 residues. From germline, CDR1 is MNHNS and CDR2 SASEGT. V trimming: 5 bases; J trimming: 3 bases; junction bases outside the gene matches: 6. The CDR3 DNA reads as TGTGCCAGCAGTATTGTGGGACAGGGGTACTATGGCTACACCTTC. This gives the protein CASSIVGQGYYGYTF.